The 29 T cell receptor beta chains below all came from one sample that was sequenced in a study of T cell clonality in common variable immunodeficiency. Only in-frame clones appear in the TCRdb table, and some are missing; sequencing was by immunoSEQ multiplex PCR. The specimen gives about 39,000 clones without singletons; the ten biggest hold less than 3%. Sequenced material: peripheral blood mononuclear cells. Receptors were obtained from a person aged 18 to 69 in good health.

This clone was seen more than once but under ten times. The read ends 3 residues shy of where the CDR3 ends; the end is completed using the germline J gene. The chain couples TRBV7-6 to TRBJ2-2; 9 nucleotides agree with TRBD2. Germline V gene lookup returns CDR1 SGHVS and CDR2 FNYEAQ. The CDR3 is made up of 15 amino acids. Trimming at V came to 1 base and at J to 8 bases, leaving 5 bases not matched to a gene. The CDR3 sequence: CASSLGASGAGELFF. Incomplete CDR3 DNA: TGTGCCAGCAGCTTAGGAGCTAGCGGGGCTGGGGAG.

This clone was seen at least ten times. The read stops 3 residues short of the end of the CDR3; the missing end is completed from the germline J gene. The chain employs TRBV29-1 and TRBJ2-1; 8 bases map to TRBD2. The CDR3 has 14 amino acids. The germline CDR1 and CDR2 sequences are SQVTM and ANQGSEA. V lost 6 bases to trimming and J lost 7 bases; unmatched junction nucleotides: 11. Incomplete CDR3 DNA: TGCAGCGTAAAACTAGCGGTCACAGGGAATGAG. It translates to CSVKLAVTGNE. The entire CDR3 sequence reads CSVKLAVTGNEQFF.

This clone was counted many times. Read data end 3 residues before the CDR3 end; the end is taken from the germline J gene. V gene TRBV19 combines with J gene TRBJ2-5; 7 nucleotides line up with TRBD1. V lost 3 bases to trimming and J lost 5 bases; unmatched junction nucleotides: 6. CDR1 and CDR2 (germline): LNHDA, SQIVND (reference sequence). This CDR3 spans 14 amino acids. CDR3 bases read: TGTGCCAGTAGTATCACAGGGGCACGGGAGACC. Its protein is CASSITGARET. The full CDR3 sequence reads CASSITGARETQYF.

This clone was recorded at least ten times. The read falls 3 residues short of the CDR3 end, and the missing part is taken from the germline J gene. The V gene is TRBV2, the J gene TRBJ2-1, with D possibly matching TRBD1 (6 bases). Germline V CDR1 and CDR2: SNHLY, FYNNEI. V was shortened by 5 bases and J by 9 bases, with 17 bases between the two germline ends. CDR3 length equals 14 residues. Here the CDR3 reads CASSQGTLSGEQFF. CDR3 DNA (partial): TGTGCCAGCAGTCAGGGGACACTCAGTGGTGAG.

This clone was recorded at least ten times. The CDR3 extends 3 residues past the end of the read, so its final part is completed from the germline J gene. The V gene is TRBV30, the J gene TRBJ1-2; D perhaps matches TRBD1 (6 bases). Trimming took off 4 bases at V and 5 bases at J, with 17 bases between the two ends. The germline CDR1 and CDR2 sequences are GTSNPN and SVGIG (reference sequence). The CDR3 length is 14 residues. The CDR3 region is CAWIGFGGGYGYTF. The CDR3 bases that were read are TGTGCCTGGATTGGGTTTGGGGGCGGGTATGGC.

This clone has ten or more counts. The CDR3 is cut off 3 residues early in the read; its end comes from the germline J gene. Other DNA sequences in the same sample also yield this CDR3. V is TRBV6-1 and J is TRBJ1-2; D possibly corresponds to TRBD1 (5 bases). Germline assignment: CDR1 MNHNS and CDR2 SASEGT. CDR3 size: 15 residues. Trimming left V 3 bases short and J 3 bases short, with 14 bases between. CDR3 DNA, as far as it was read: TGTGCCAGCAGTGAGGCTCTCGACAGCTACTATGGC. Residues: CASSEALDSYYG. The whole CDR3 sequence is CASSEALDSYYGYTF.

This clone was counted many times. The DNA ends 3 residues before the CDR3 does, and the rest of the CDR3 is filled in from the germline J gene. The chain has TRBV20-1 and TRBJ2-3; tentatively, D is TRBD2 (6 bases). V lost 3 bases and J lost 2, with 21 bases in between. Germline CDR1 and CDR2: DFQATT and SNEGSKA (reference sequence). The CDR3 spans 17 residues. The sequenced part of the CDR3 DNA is TGCAGTGCTAGGGCGGCCGTAAGCGGGCCCTTCACAGATACG. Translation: CSARAAVSGPFTDT. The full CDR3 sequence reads CSARAAVSGPFTDTQYF.

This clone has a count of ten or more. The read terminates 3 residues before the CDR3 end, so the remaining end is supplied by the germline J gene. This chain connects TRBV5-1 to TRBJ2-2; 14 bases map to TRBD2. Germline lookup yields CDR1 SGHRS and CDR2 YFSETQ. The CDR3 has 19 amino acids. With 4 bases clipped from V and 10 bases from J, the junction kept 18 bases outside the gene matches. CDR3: CASSLGGLAGAPRGEELFF. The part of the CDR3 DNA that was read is TGCGCCAGCAGCCTGGGGGGACTAGCGGGAGCCCCGCGGGGCGAGGAG.

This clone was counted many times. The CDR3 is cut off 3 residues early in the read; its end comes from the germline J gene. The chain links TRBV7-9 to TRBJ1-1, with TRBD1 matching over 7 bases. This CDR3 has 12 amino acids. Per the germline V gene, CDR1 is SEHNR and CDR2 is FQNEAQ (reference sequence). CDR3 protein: CASSQGDREAFF. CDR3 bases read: TGTGCCAGCAGCCAAGGAGACAGGGAG. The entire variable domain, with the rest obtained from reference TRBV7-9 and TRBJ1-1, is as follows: DTGVSQNPRHKITKRGQNVTFRCDPISEHNRLYWYRQTLGQGPEFLTYFQNEAQLEKSRLLSDRFSAERPKGSFSTLEIQRTEQGDSAMYLCASSQGDREAFFGQGTRLTVV.

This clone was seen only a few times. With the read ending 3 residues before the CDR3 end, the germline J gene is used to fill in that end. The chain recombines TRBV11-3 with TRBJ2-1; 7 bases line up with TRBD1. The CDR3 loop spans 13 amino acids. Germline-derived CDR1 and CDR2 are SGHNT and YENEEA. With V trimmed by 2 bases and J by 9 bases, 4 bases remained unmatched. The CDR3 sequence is CASSLPPGGEQFF. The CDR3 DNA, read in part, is TGTGCCAGCAGCTTACCACCAGGGGGTGAG. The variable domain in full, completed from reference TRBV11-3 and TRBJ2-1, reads EAGVVQSPRYKIIEKKQPVAFWCNPISGHNTLYWYLQNLGQGPELLIRYENEEAVDDSQLPKDRFSAERLKGVDSTLKIQPAELGDSAVYLCASSLPPGGEQFFGPGTRLTVL.

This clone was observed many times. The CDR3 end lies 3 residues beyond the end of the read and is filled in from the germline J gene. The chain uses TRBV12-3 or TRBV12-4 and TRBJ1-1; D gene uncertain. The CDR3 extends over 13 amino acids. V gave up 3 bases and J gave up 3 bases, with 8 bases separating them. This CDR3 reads CASSFQKYTEAFF. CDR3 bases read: TGTGCCAGCAGTTTCCAGAAATACACTGAA.

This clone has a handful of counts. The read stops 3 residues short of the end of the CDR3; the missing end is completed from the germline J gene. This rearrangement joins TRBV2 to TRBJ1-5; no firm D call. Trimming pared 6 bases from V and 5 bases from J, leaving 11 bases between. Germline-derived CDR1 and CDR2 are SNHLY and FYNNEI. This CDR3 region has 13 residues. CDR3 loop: CASRPEPDQPQHF. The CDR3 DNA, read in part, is TGTGCCAGCAGGCCTGAGCCGGATCAGCCC.

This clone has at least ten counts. The CDR3 DNA, read in part, is TGTGCCAGCAGTGATGAGTGGGACAAGATCTCCTACGAG. It encodes CASSDEWDKISYE. The whole CDR3 sequence is CASSDEWDKISYEQYF. The chain carries TRBV6-1 and TRBJ2-7, with a possible D match to TRBD1 (6 bases). The read ends 3 residues before the CDR3 terminus; that terminus is restored from the germline J gene. Germline-derived CDR1 and CDR2 are MNHNS and SASEGT. CDR3 length: 16 amino acids. V lost 3 bases to trimming and J lost 0 bases, with 15 bases between them.

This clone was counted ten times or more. The CDR3 sequence is CSAGFSSGGTDTQYF. The CDR3 DNA, read in part, is TGCAGTGCTGGGTTCTCTAGCGGTGGCACAGATACG. The gene calls are TRBV20-1 and TRBJ2-3; 7 nucleotides match TRBD2. The CDR3 goes on 3 residues after the read ends, and that part is filled in from the germline J gene. The CDR3 contains 15 residues. The germline CDR1 and CDR2 sequences are DFQATT and SNEGSKA (reference sequence). Trimming at V came to 5 bases and at J to 1 base, leaving 9 bases not matched to a gene.

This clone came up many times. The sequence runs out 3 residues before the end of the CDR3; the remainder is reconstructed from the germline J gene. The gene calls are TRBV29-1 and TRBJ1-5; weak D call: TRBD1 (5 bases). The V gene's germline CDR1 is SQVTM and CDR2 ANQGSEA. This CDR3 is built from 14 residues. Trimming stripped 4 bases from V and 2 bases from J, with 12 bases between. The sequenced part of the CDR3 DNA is TGCAGCGTTGTTTTAGGGGTAGGCAATCAGCCC. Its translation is CSVVLGVGNQP. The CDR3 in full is CSVVLGVGNQPQHF.

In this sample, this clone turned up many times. Here the CDR3 reads CASRRTSGFSYEQYF. The sequenced part of the CDR3 DNA is TGTGCCAGTCGTCGGACTAGCGGATTCTCCTACGAG. The chain combines TRBV19 with TRBJ2-7; 10 positions agree with TRBD2. Read coverage stops 3 residues before the CDR3 terminus; the germline J gene supplies the remainder. The CDR3 totals 15 residues. Per the germline V gene, CDR1 is LNHDA and CDR2 is SQIVND (reference sequence). The V segment lost 8 bases and the J segment 0 bases; nucleotides outside the gene matches: 7.

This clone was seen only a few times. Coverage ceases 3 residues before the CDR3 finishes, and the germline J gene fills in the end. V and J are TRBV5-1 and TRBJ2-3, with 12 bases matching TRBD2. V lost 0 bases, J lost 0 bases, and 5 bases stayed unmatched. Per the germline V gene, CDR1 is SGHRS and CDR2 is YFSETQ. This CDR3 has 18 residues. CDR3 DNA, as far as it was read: TGCGCCAGCAGCTTGGAGACTAGCGGGAGTTTGAGCACAGATACG. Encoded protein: CASSLETSGSLSTDT. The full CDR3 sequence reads CASSLETSGSLSTDTQYF.

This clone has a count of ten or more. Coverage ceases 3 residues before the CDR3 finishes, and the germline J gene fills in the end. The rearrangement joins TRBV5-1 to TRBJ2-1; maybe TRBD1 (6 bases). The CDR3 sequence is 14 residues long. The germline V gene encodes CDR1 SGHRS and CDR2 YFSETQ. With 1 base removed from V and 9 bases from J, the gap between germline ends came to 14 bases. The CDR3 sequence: CASSLTTGLGEQFF. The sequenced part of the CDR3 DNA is TGCGCCAGCAGCTTGACTACAGGGCTCGGTGAG.

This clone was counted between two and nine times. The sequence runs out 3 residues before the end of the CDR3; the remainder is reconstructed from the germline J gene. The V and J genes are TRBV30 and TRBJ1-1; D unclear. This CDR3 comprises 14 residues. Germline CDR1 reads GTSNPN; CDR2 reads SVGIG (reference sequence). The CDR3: CAWSVLAGASVAFF. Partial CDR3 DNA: TGTGCCTGGAGTGTACTAGCGGGAGCTTCGGTG.

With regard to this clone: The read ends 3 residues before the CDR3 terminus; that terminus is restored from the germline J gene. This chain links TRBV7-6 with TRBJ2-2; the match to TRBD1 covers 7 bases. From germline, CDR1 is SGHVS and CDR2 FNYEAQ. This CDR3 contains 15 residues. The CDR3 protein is CASSQTGQLNEKLFF. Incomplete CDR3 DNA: TGTGCCAGCAGCCAGACGGGACAGCTTAATGAAAAG. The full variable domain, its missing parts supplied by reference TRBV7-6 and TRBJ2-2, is GAGVSQSPRYKVTKRGQDVALRCDPISGHVSLYWYRQALGQGPEFLTYFNYEAQQDKSGLPNDRFSAERPEGSISTLTIQRTEQRDSAMYRCASSQTGQLNEKLFFGEGSRLTVL.

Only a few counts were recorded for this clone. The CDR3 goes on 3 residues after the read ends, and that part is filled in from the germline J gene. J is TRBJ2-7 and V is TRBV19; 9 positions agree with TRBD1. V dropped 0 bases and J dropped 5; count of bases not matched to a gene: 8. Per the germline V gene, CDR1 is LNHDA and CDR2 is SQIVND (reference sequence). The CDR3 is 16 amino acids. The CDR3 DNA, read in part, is TGTGCCAGTAGTATAGATCACGGGACAGGGTCCAACGAG. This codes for CASSIDHGTGSNE. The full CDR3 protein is CASSIDHGTGSNEQYF.

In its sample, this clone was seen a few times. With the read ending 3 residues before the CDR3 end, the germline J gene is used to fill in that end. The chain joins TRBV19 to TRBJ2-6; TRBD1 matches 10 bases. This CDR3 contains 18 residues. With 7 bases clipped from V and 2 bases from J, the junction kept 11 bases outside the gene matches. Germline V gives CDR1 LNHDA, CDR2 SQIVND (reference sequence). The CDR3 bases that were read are TGTGCCAGTATACCTGTGACAGGGGGCGGTGCTGGGGCCAACGTC. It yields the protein CASIPVTGGGAGANV. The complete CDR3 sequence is CASIPVTGGGAGANVLTF.

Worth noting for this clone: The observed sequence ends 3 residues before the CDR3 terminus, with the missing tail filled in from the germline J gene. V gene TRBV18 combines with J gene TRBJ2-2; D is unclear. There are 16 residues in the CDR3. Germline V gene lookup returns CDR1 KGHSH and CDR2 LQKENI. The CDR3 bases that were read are TGTGCCAGCTCACCAAATGGCTCGCCCGCCAATGAAAAG. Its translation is CASSPNGSPANEK. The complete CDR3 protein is CASSPNGSPANEKLFF. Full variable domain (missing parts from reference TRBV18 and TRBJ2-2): NAGVMQNPRHLVRRRGQEARLRCSPMKGHSHVYWYRQLPEEGLKFMVYLQKENIIDESGMPKERFSAEFPKEGPSILRIQQVVRGDSAAYFCASSPNGSPANEKLFFGEGSRLTVL.

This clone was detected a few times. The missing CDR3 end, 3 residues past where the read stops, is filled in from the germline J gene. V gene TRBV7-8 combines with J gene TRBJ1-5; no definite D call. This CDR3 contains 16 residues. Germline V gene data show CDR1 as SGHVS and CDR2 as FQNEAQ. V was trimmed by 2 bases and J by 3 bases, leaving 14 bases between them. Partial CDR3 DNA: TGTGCCAGCAGCTTAAGGCGAATGCGGGTCAATCAGCCC. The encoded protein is CASSLRRMRVNQP. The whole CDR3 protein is CASSLRRMRVNQPQHF.

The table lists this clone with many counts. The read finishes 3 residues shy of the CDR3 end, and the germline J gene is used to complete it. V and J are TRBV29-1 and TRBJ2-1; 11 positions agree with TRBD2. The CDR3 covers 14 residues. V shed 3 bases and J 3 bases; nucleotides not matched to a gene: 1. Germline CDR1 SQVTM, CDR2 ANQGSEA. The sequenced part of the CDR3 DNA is TGCAGCGTTGACGGACTAGCGGGCTACAATGAG. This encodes CSVDGLAGYNE. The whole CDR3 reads CSVDGLAGYNEQFF.

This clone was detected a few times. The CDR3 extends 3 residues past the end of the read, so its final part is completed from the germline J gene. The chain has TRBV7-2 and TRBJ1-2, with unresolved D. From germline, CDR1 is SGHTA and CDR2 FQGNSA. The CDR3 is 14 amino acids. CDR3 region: CASSLDGYTDTYTF. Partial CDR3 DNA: TGTGCCAGCAGCTTAGACGGCTACACAGATACC.

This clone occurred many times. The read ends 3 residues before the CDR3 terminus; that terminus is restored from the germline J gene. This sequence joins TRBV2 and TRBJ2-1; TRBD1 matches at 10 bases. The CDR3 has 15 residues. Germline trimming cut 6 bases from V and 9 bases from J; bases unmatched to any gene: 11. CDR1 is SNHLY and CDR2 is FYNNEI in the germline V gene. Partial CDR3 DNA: TGTGCCAGCAGCGAAACCGGGACAGGGGACGGTGAG. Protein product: CASSETGTGDGE. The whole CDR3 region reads CASSETGTGDGEQFF.

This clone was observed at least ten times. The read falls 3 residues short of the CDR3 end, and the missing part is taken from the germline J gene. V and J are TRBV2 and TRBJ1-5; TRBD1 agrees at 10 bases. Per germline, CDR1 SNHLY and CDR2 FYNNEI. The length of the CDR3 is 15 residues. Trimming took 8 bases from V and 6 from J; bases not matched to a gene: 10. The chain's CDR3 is CASRRDRGLGQPQHF. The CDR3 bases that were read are TGTGCCAGCCGTCGGGACAGGGGCCTTGGTCAGCCC.

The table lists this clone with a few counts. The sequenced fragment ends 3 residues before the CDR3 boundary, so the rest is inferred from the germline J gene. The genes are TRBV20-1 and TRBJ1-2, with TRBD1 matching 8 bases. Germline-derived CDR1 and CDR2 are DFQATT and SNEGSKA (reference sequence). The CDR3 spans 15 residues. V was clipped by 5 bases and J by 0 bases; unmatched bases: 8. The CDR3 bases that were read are TGCAGTGCTGCCCTTCCGGGACAGGCTAACTATGGC. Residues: CSAALPGQANYG. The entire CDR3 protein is CSAALPGQANYGYTF.